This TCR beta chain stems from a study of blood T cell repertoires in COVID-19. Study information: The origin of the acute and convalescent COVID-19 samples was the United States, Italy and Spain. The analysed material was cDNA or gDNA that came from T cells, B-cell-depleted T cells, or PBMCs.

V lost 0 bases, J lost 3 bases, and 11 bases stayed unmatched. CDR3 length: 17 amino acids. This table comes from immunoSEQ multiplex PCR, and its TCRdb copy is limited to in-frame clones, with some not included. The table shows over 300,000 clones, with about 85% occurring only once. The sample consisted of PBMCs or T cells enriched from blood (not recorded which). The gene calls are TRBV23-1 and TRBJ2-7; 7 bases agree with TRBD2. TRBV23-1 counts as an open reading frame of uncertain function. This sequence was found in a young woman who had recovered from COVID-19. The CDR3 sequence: CASSQSGVGGSRYEQYF. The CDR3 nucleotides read TGCGCCAGCAGTCAATCCGGGGTGGGAGGGTCCCGCTACGAGCAGTACTTC.